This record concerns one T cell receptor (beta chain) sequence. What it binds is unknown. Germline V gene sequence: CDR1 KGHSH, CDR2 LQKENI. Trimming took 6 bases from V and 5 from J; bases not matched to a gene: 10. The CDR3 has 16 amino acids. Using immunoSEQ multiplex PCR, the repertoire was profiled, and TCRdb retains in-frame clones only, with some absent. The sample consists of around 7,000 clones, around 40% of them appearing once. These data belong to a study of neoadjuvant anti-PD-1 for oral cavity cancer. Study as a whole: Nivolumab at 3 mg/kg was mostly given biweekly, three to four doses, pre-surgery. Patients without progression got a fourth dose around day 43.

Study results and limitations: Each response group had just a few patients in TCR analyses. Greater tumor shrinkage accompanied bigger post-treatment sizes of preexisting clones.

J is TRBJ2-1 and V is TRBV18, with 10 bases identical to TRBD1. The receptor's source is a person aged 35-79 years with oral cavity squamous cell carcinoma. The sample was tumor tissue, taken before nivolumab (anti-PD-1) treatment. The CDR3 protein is CASSQDRGPADNEQFF. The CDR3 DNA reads TGTGCCAGCTCGCAAGACAGGGGGCCCGCCGACAATGAGCAGTTCTTC.